This T cell receptor (beta chain) was captured by sequencing in a study of blood T cell repertoires in COVID-19. Study in general: Samples came from the United States, Italy and Spain, spanning acute and convalescent COVID-19.

V shed 2 bases and J shed 3 bases, with 10 bases lying between them. The CDR3 consists of 14 residues. Germline assignment: CDR1 MDHEN and CDR2 SYDVKM. Among Cohort 3 donors, those recovered had two negative PCRs, clearance, or symptom resolution. Some clones are missing from TCRdb's copy, which holds only in-frame ones; the method was immunoSEQ multiplex PCR. Of about 330,000 clones in the sample, 92% were seen once. Sequenced: PBMCs or T cells enriched from blood (not recorded which). This sequence joins TRBV28 and TRBJ1-2, with D possibly TRBD1 on 6 matching bases. This TCR was recovered from a woman aged 30 to 39 who had recovered from COVID-19. CDR3 sequence: CASSLQGLYYGYTF. In DNA form, the CDR3 reads TGTGCCAGCAGTTTACAGGGGCTATACTATGGCTACACCTTC.